Here is one T cell receptor beta chain with its context. What it binds is unknown. The ends were cut back, 6 bases at V and 8 bases at J, with 13 bases in the middle. The germline V gene encodes CDR1 GTSNPN and CDR2 SVGIG (reference sequence). The CDR3 is 11 residues long. The sample belongs to a study of cytomegalovirus exposure and HLA in healthy donors. Study in general: In a later analysis, it was reported that the approximately 120 validation repertoires had been produced on the same platform as the 670 or so repertoires belonging to the first cohort.

Generated by immunoSEQ multiplex PCR, the TCRdb table keeps only in-frame clones and is missing some. The data hold about 170,000 clones, with about 90% observed a single time. Whole-study results and caveats: TCR beta chains numbering under 200 were designated cytomegalovirus-associated. The classifier reportedly diagnosed cytomegalovirus status with high specificity and sensitivity.

The donors were in the 120-subject validation cohort; that cohort was separate from the approximately 670-subject first cohort. The specimen was PBMCs. The chain employs TRBV30 and TRBJ1-2; TRBD1 might be the D (6 bases). The clonotype originates from a woman aged 25 to 45 in good health and CMV-seronegative. DNA of the CDR3: TGTGCCTGTGGACAGTTCGGAGGCTACACCTTC. Protein: CACGQFGGYTF. Full variable domain (rest looked up from reference TRBV30 and TRBJ1-2): SQTIHQWPATLVQPVGSPLSLECTVEGTSNPNLYWYRQAAGRGLQLLFYSVGIGQISSEVPQNLSASRPQDRQFILSSKKLLLSDSGFYLCACGQFGGYTFGSGTRLTVV.